This TCR beta chain was sequenced during a study of T cells in Graves' hyperthyroidism and ophthalmopathy. Study-level results: Most thyroid clonotypes that were expanded above 0.001 also turned up in blood.

Investigators excluded patients with uncontrolled infection, other autoimmune disease, pregnancy or lactation. CDR1 and CDR2 (germline): SNHLY, FYNNEI. Trimming took 7 bases from V and 4 from J; bases not matched to a gene: 5. There are 14 residues in the CDR3. Amplification of TCR beta CDR3 regions was performed using RNA transcripts as template. RT-PCR in the first round (using the HTBI primer set) targeted the TCR CDR3. TCRdb reprocessed the multiplex PCR reads with MiXCR, giving one entry per CDR3 protein. Here the sample spans approximately 370,000 distinct CDR3 sequences, about 15% being singletons. This clonotype was seen ten or more times. Its antigen is unidentified.

Input material: blood. The TCR sequence derives from a woman in her thirties with Graves' hyperthyroidism. The genes are TRBV2 and TRBJ1-1; 11 positions agree with TRBD1. DNA of the CDR3: TGTGCCAGCATATCCGGGACAGGGGGCACTGAAGCTTTCTTT. Translating gives CASISGTGGTEAFF.